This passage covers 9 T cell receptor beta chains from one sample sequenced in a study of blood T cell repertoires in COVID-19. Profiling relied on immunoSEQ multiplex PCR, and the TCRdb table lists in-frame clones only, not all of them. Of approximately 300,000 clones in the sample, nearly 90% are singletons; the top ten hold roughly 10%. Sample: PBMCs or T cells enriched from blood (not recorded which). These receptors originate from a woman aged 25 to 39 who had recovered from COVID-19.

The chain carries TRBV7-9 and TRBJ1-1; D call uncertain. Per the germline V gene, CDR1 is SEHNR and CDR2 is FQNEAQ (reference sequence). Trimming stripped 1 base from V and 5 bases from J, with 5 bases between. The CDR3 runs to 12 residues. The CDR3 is CASSLGTTEAFF. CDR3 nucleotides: TGTGCCAGCAGCTTAGGCACTACTGAAGCTTTCTTT.

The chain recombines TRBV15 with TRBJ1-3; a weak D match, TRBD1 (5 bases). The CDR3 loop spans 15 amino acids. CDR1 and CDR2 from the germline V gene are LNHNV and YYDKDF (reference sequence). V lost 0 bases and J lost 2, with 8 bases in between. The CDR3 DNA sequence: TGTGCCACCAGCAGAGAGTTGGGGCCTGGAAACACCATATATTTT. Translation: CATSRELGPGNTIYF.

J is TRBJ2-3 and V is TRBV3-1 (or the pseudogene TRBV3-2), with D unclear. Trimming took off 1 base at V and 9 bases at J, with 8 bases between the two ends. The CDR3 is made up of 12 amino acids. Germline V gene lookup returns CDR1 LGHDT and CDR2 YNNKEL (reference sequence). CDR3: CASSQVYVTQYF. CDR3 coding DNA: TGTGCCAGCAGCCAAGTATATGTCACGCAGTATTTT.

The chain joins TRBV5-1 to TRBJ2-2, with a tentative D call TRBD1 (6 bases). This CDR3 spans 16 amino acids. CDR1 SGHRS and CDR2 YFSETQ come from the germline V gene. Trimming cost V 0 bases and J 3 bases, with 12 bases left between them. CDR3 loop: CASSLAGARDTGELFF. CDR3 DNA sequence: TGCGCCAGCAGCTTGGCAGGGGCACGGGACACCGGGGAGCTGTTTTTT.

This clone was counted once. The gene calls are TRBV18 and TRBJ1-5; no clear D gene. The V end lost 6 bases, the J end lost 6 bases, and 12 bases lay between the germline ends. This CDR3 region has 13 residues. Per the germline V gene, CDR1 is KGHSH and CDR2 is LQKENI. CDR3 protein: CASSVALVQPQHF. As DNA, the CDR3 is TGTGCCAGCTCGGTCGCGTTGGTTCAGCCCCAGCATTTT. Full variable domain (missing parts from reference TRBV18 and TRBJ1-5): NAGVMQNPRHLVRRRGQEARLRCSPMKGHSHVYWYRQLPEEGLKFMVYLQKENIIDESGMPKERFSAEFPKEGPSILRIQQVVRGDSAAYFCASSVALVQPQHFGDGTRLSIL.

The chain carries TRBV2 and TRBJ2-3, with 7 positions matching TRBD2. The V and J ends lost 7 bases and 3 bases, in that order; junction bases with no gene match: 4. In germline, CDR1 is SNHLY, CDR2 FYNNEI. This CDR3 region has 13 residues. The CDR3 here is CASKREETDTQYF. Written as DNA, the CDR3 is TGTGCCAGCAAGCGGGAAGAGACAGATACGCAGTATTTT.

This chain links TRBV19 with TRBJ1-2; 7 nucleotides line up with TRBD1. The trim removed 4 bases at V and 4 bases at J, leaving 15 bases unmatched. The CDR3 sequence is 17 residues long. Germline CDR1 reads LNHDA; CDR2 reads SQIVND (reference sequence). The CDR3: CASSSPERTGLLYGYTF. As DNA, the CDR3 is TGTGCCAGTAGTAGCCCAGAAAGGACAGGTCTCCTCTATGGCTACACCTTC.

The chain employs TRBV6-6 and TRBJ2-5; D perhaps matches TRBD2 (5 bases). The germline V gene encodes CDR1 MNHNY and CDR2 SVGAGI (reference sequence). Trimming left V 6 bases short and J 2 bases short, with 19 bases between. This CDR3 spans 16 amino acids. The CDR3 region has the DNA TGTGCCAGCAGCTCTACAATTACTAGGTGGCAAGAGACCCAGTACTTC. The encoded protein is CASSSTITRWQETQYF.

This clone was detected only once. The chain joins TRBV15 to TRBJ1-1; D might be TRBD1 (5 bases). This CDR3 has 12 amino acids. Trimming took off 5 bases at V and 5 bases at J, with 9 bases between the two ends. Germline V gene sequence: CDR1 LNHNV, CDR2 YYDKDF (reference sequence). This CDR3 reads CATSGTGTEAFF. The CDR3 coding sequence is TGTGCCACCAGCGGGACTGGGACTGAAGCTTTCTTT. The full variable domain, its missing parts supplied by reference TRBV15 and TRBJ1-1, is DAMVIQNPRYQVTQFGKPVTLSCSQTLNHNVMYWYQQKSSQAPKLLFHYYDKDFNNEADTPDNFQSRRPNTSFCFLDIRSPGLGDTAMYLCATSGTGTEAFFGQGTRLTVV.